This T cell receptor (beta chain) was sequenced in a study of blood T cell repertoires in COVID-19. The wider study: Sites across the United States, Italy and Spain contributed samples from acute and convalescent COVID-19. T cells, B-cell-depleted T cells, or PBMCs provided the cDNA or gDNA that served as material.

Original methodology: Scientists estimated how many nucleated cells there were by amplifying reference gene primers. Generated by immunoSEQ multiplex PCR, the TCRdb table keeps only in-frame clones and is missing some. The DNA was the basis for D and trimming; V, J and clone size are from that table. The data hold roughly 79,000 clones, with about 90% observed a single time. V lost 3 bases to trimming and J lost 4 bases, with 9 bases between them. The CDR3 is 13 amino acids. Sequencing was performed on peripheral blood. This clonotype originated in a man between 45 and 60 years old with active COVID-19. The chain combines TRBV12-3 or TRBV12-4 with TRBJ1-1; D may be TRBD1 (5 bases). The DNA for the CDR3 is TGTGCCAGCAGTTTTTGGCAGGGCACTGAAGCTTTCTTT. It encodes CASSFWQGTEAFF.